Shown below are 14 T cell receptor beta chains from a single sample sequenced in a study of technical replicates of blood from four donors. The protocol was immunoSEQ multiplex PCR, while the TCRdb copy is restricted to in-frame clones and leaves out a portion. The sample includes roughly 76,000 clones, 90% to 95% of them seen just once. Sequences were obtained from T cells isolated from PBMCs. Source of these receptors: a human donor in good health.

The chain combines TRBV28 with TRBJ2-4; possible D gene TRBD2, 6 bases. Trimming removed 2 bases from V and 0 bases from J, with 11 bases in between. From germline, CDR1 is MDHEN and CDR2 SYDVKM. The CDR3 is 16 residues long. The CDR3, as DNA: TGTGCCAGCAGTTTAAGCGGGTCGGTAGCCAAAAACATTCAGTACTTC. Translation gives CASSLSGSVAKNIQYF.

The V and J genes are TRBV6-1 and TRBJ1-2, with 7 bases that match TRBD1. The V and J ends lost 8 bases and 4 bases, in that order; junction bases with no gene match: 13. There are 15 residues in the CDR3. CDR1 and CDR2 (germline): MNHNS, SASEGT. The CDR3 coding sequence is TGTGCCAGCCAGGCCAGCCAGGACAGGATCTATGGCTACACCTTC. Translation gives CASQASQDRIYGYTF.

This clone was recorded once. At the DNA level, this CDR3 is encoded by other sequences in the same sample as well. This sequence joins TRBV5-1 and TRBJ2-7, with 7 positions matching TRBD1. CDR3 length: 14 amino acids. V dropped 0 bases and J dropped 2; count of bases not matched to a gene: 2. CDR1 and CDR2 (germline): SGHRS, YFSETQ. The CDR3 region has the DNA TGCGCCAGCAGCTTGGGACAGGGTGCCTACGAGCAGTACTTC. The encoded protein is CASSLGQGAYEQYF.

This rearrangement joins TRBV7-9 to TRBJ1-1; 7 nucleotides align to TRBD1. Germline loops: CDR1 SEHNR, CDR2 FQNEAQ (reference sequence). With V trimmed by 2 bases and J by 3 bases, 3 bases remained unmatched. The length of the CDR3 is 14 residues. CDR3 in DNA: TGTGCCAGCAGCTTAAAGGGGGCTGACACTGAAGCTTTCTTT. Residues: CASSLKGADTEAFF.

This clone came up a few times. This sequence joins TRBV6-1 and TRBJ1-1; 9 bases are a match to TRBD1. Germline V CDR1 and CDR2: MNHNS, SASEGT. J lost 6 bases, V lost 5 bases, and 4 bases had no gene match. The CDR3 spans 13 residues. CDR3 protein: CASSTGTGPEAFF. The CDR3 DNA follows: TGTGCCAGCAGTACAGGGACAGGGCCTGAAGCTTTCTTT.

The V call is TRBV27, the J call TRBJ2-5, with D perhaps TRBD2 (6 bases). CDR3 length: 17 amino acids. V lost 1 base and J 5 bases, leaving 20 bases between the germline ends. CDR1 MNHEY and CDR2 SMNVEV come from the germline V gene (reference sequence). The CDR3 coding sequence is TGTGCCAGCAGTTTATACCCTAGTCAGGGACTGAGCGAGACCCAGTACTTC. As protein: CASSLYPSQGLSETQYF.

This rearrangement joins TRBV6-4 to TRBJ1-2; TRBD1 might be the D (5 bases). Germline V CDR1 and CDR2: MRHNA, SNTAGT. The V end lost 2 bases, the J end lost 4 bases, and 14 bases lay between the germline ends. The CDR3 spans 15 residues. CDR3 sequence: CASSDRGGVSYGYTF. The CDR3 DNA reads TGTGCCAGCAGTGACAGGGGAGGGGTCAGCTATGGCTACACCTTC.

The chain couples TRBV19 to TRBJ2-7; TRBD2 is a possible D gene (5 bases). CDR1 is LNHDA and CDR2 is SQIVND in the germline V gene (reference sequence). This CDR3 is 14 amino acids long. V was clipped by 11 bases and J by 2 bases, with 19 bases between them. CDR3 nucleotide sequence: TGTGCCTCGGGATCTAAGGACGGAACCTACGAGCAGTACTTC. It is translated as CASGSKDGTYEQYF.

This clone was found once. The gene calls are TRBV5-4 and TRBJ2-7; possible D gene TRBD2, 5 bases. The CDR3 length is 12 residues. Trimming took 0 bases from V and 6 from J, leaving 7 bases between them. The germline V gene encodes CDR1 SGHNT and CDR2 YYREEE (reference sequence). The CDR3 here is CASSLVGSEQYF. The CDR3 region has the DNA TGTGCCAGCAGCTTGGTGGGGAGCGAGCAGTACTTC.

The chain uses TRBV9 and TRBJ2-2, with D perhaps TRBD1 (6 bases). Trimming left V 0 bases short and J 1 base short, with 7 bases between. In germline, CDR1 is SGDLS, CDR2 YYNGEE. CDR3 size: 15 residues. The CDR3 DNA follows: TGTGCCAGCAGCGTAGAAGGGGGGAACACCGGGGAGCTGTTTTTT. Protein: CASSVEGGNTGELFF.

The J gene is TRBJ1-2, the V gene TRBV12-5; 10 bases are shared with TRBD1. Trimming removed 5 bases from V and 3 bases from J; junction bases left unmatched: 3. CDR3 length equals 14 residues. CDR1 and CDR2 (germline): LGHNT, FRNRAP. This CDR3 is CASGQGQGYYGYTF. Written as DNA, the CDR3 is TGTGCTAGTGGTCAGGGACAGGGGTACTATGGCTACACCTTC.

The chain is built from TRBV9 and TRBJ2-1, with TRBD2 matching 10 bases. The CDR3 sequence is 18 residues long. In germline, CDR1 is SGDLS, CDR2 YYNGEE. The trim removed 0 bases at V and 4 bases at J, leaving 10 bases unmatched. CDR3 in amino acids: CASSVAGGSSGRYNEQFF. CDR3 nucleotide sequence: TGTGCCAGCAGCGTAGCCGGGGGATCTAGCGGGAGATACAATGAGCAGTTCTTC.

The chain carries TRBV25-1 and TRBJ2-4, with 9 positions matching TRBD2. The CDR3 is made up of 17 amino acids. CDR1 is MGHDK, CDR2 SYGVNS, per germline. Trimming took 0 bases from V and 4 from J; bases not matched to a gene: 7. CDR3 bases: TGTGCCAGCAGTGAATACTATTCTAGCGGGGAAAAAAACATTCAGTACTTC. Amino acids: CASSEYYSSGEKNIQYF.

In DNA, the CDR3 is TGTGCCAGCAGTGACCAGACAGGGGGAAACACTGAAGCTTTCTTT. Protein product: CASSDQTGGNTEAFF. The genes are TRBV6-1 and TRBJ1-1; 9 bases map to TRBD1. Germline trimming cut 3 bases from V and 2 bases from J; bases unmatched to any gene: 4. This CDR3 comprises 15 residues. CDR1 is MNHNS, CDR2 SASEGT, per germline.